This TCR beta chain was retrieved from a study of T cells in Graves' hyperthyroidism and ophthalmopathy. Germline CDR1 is ENHRY and CDR2 is SYGVKD. Trimming removed 6 bases from V and 7 bases from J; junction bases left unmatched: 3. The length of the CDR3 is 11 residues. This clonotype has just a few counts. Regions amplified from RNA transcripts were the TCR beta CDR3 regions. With the HTBI primer set, the TCR CDR3 went through a first round of RT-PCR. TCRdb reanalysed the multiplex PCR reads using MiXCR and keeps one entry per CDR3 protein. The sample records 300,000 to 350,000 distinct CDR3 sequences, roughly 18% being singletons.

This receptor was obtained from a woman aged 50 to 60 with Graves' hyperthyroidism. This chain links TRBV10-3 with TRBJ2-7, with TRBD1 identical over 7 bases. Sequenced input: blood. The CDR3 here is CAIRGTEEQYF. CDR3 DNA: TGTGCCATCAGGGGGACAGAAGAGCAGTACTTC.